This T cell receptor beta chain was sequenced in a study of spatial heterogeneity in lung cancer. Study-wide results and caveats: Tumor mutation counts were tracked by expanded intratumoral alpha and beta TCR counts. Tumor T cell coverage was estimated at 5.5% to 8% for alpha and roughly 14% for beta chains.

The sample holds many counts of this clonotype. What it binds is not known. This beta chain is a stray read from a library made for alpha chains; its abundance is not meaningful. TCRdb independently ran MiXCR on the 5' RACE reads; one entry per CDR3 protein. This sample yields 12,000 or so distinct CDR3 sequences, of which 5.1% are seen a single time; roughly 24% belongs to the top ten. Germline loops: CDR1 LNHDA, CDR2 SQIVND (reference sequence). The CDR3 loop spans 13 amino acids. Between the trimmed V and J ends, which lost 4 bases and 3 bases, there was a span of 10 bases. Time point specified: sample taken at primary tumor resection.

The source material was lung tumor tissue, sampled at surgery. The rearrangement links TRBV19 to TRBJ2-7, with a tentative D call TRBD1 (6 bases). The source is a male donor with early-stage non-small cell lung cancer. CDR3 bases: TGTGCCAGTAGTAGACGGACAGACTACGAGCAGTACTTC. Its translation is CASSRRTDYEQYF.